Listed here is a single T cell receptor beta chain. What it binds is not known. The CDR3 totals 13 residues. V was trimmed by 8 bases and J by 4 bases, leaving 11 bases between them. The germline gives CDR1 SNHLY, CDR2 FYNNEI. These data come from a study of identical twins. Study-wide results and caveats: Out-of-frame alpha sequences shared by twins were enriched for low generation probability. Excess sharing by twins proved weaker in beta out-of-frame sequences.

TCRdb itself ran the 5' RACE reads through MiXCR, one entry per CDR3 protein. The sample yields 700,000 or so distinct CDR3 sequences, 21% seen once. This same sample was also taken into another study, of T cells expressing NK-cell markers. This second study says: Questions lingered over whether expanded NKG2C+ T cell clones were HCMV-specific.

Sequencing was carried out using PBMCs. This receptor was identified in a woman in her late teens or twenties in good health. The rearrangement joins TRBV2 to TRBJ2-2; no clear D. Here the CDR3 reads CASGILTTGELFF. CDR3 coding DNA: TGTGCCAGCGGGATATTAACCACCGGGGAGCTGTTTTTT. The full variable domain, rest sourced from reference TRBV2 and TRBJ2-2, is EPEVTQTPSHQVTQMGQEVILRCVPISNHLYFYWYRQILGQKVEFLVSFYNNEISEKSEIFDDQFSVERPDGSNFTLKIRSTKLEDSAMYFCASGILTTGELFFGEGSRLTVL.